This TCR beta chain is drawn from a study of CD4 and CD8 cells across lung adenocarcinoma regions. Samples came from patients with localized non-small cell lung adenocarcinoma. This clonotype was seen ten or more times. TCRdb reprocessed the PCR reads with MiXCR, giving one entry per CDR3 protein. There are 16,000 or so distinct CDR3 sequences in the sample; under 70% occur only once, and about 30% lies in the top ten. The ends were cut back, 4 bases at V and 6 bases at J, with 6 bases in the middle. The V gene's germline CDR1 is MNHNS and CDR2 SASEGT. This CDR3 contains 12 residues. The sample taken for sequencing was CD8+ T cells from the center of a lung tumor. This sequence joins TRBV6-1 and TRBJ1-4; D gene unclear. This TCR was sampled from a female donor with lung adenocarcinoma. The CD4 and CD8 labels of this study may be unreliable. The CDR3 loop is CASSGNDEKLFF. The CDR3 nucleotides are TGTGCCAGCAGTGGCAACGATGAAAAACTGTTTTTT.